The 22 T cell receptor beta chains below come from one sample, sequenced in a study of blood T cell repertoires in COVID-19. The assay was immunoSEQ multiplex PCR, and TCRdb's table has in-frame clones only and misses some. Here the sample spans around 91,000 clones, around 84% being singletons. Sequenced material: peripheral blood. The receptors shown here come from a man aged 80 or over with acute or convalescent COVID-19.

The V and J genes are TRBV27 and TRBJ1-6; D not resolved. The CDR3 has 19 residues. The V gene lost 8 bases and the J gene lost 0 bases, with 23 bases spanning the gap. CDR1 MNHEY and CDR2 SMNVEV come from the germline V gene (reference sequence). CDR3 sequence: CASGSPRGQSTSYNSPLHF. The CDR3, as DNA: TGTGCCAGCGGATCCCCCCGAGGGCAGTCTACCTCCTATAATTCACCCCTCCACTTT.

The chain employs TRBV5-1 and TRBJ1-6, with TRBD1 matching over 7 bases. In germline, CDR1 is SGHRS, CDR2 YFSETQ. CDR3 length: 15 residues. With 4 bases clipped from V and 8 bases from J, the junction kept 9 bases outside the gene matches. In DNA, the CDR3 is TGCGCCAGCAGCGTAGACACAGGGGACGATTCACCCCTCCACTTT. Protein product: CASSVDTGDDSPLHF.

In its sample, this clone was seen once. This chain connects TRBV6-6 to TRBJ2-3, with a tentative D call TRBD2 (5 bases). Trimming removed 7 bases at V and 1 base at J, with 18 bases between. The germline V gene has CDR1 MNHNY and CDR2 SVGAGI (reference sequence). The CDR3 contains 16 residues. The CDR3 is CASIRKDSGGTDTQYF. The CDR3 DNA reads TGTGCCAGCATTCGTAAGGACTCAGGAGGCACAGATACGCAGTATTTT.

V is TRBV6-2 or TRBV6-3 and J is TRBJ1-2; no clear D gene. Per germline, CDR1 MNHEY and CDR2 SVGEGT. V lost 0 bases to trimming and J lost 3 bases, with 8 bases between them. This CDR3 is built from 14 residues. The CDR3: CASSYSGVDYGYTF. CDR3 sequence (DNA): TGTGCCAGCAGTTACTCCGGGGTGGACTATGGCTACACCTTC.

The chain couples TRBV18 to TRBJ2-1; 11 bases match TRBD2. Germline values: CDR1 KGHSH, CDR2 LQKENI. V was clipped by 0 bases and J by 3 bases; unmatched bases: 1. This CDR3 is 16 amino acids long. The CDR3 sequence is CASSPPSGGVYNEQFF. The CDR3, as DNA: TGTGCCAGCTCACCACCTAGCGGGGGGGTCTACAATGAGCAGTTCTTC. Looking up the rest from reference TRBV18 and TRBJ2-1 gives the full variable domain: NAGVMQNPRHLVRRRGQEARLRCSPMKGHSHVYWYRQLPEEGLKFMVYLQKENIIDESGMPKERFSAEFPKEGPSILRIQQVVRGDSAAYFCASSPPSGGVYNEQFFGPGTRLTVL.

On this clone: One end of the junction varies from germline; a read error may be responsible. Different DNA sequences within this sample yield the same CDR3. The rearrangement uses TRBV9 and TRBJ1-2; D might be TRBD1 (6 bases). This CDR3 is 15 amino acids long. CDR1 is SGDLS and CDR2 is YYNGEE in the germline V gene. CDR3 sequence (DNA): TGTGCTAGCAGCGTAGAGGTGGGGGCTAGCTATGGCTACACCTTC. Protein sequence: CASSVEVGASYGYTF.

This chain uses TRBV6-2 or TRBV6-3 with TRBJ2-3; D remains unclear. The V and J ends lost 4 bases and 5 bases respectively, with 7 bases between them. This CDR3 region has 12 residues. The V gene's germline CDR1 is MNHEY and CDR2 SVGEGT. The CDR3, as DNA: TGTGCCAGCAGTTCACTTGTAGATACGCAGTATTTT. Translation gives CASSSLVDTQYF.

CDR3 protein: CASSNRREGRYNEQFF. CDR3 in DNA: TGTGCCAGTAGTAACCGGCGGGAGGGCCGCTACAATGAGCAGTTCTTC. This chain connects TRBV19 to TRBJ2-1, with 9 bases fitting TRBD2. The junction had 7 bases not matched to a gene; V was cut back by 4 bases and J by 3 bases. Germline V gives CDR1 LNHDA, CDR2 SQIVND (reference sequence). The CDR3 covers 16 residues.

This sequence joins TRBV27 and TRBJ2-3, with 9 nucleotides matching TRBD2. J lost 4 bases, V lost 5 bases, and 7 bases had no gene match. Germline V gene data show CDR1 as MNHEY and CDR2 as SMNVEV (reference sequence). The CDR3 consists of 15 residues. CDR3: CASSLGLAIADTQYF. CDR3 nucleotides: TGTGCCAGCAGTCTAGGACTAGCGATCGCAGATACGCAGTATTTT.

The rearrangement joins TRBV11-3 to TRBJ2-5, with D possibly matching TRBD2 (5 bases). There are 14 residues in the CDR3. The V and J ends lost 1 base and 1 base respectively, with 7 bases between them. Germline-derived CDR1 and CDR2 are SGHNT and YENEEA. CDR3 coding DNA: TGTGCCAGCAGCTTAGGGAGCGGCCAAGAGACCCAGTACTTC. As protein: CASSLGSGQETQYF.

The rearrangement links TRBV6-5 to TRBJ1-5; D is uncertain. Germline V lookup: CDR1 MNHEY, CDR2 SVGAGI. The V gene lost 5 bases and the J gene lost 3 bases, with 11 bases spanning the gap. The CDR3 has 14 residues. The CDR3 DNA is TGTGCCAGCAGTCTTGAGGGATTCAATCAGCCCCAGCATTTT. Protein: CASSLEGFNQPQHF.

The chain links TRBV5-6 to TRBJ2-7; tentatively, D is TRBD1 (6 bases). Germline lookup yields CDR1 SGHDT and CDR2 YYEEEE. The V gene lost 4 bases and the J gene lost 0 bases, with 26 bases spanning the gap. The CDR3 extends over 19 amino acids. In DNA form, the CDR3 reads TGTGCCAGCAGCGCCCGCCTCCGGGACACCCGGTCAGGCTCCTACGAGCAGTACTTC. Translation: CASSARLRDTRSGSYEQYF. Combining the CDR3 with reference TRBV5-6 and TRBJ2-7 gives the whole variable domain DAGVTQSPTHLIKTRGQQVTLRCSPKSGHDTVSWYQQALGQGPQFIFQYYEEEERQRGNFPDRFSGHQFPNYSSELNVNALLLGDSALYLCASSARLRDTRSGSYEQYFGPGTRLTVT.

This clone was picked up many times. One junction end does not reproduce the germline sequence, and a read error may be involved. The V and J genes are TRBV7-7 and TRBJ1-3, with D tentatively TRBD1 (5 bases). The CDR3 runs 15 residues. CDR1 is SSHAT and CDR2 is FNYEAQ in the germline V gene (reference sequence). CDR3 DNA sequence: TGTGCTAGCAGCACGGACATGCGCTCTGGAAACACCATATATTTT. Translated: CASSTDMRSGNTIYF.

V and J are TRBV27 and TRBJ2-3, with D unresolved. CDR3 size: 13 residues. Germline loops: CDR1 MNHEY, CDR2 SMNVEV (reference sequence). V was clipped by 8 bases and J by 7 bases, with 16 bases between them. CDR3 protein: CASSGGSFNTQYF. CDR3 DNA sequence: TGTGCCAGCTCCGGTGGTTCCTTTAATACGCAGTATTTT.

The V and J genes are TRBV30 and TRBJ1-3; TRBD1 matches 7 bases. V was clipped by 1 base and J by 4 bases; unmatched bases: 7. Germline CDR1 GTSNPN, CDR2 SVGIG (reference sequence). CDR3 length: 15 amino acids. The chain's CDR3 is CAWSAPTGAGNTIYF. CDR3 nucleotide sequence: TGTGCCTGGAGTGCCCCTACAGGGGCCGGAAACACCATATATTTT.

The rearrangement uses TRBV6-2 or TRBV6-3 and TRBJ1-6; D is ambiguous. V lost 5 bases and J lost 3, with 8 bases in between. The CDR3 has 14 residues. Germline V lookup: CDR1 MNHEY, CDR2 SVGEGT. The CDR3 nucleotides are TGTGCCAGCAGTCTGGGCAGCTATAATTCACCCCTCCACTTT. Translating gives CASSLGSYNSPLHF.

This clone was recorded once. The chain links TRBV28 to TRBJ1-1; possibly TRBD1 for D (6 bases). V lost 8 bases to trimming and J lost 1 base, with 14 bases between them. Germline V CDR1 and CDR2: MDHEN, SYDVKM. This CDR3 contains 14 residues. This chain's CDR3 is CASGPPGANTEAFF. The CDR3 DNA is TGTGCCAGCGGTCCGCCAGGGGCGAACACTGAAGCTTTCTTT.

This clone was seen only once. The V and J genes are TRBV30 and TRBJ1-2; 8 bases are shared with TRBD1. The CDR3 has 11 residues. Germline CDR1 GTSNPN, CDR2 SVGIG (reference sequence). The chain's CDR3 is CAFQGAYGYTF. The CDR3 region has the DNA TGTGCTTTTCAGGGGGCCTATGGCTACACCTTC.

The DNA for the CDR3 is TGTGCCAGCTCATCGGGACAGGGTTATGGCTACACCTTC. Its protein product is CASSSGQGYGYTF. The rearrangement joins TRBV18 to TRBJ1-2; 9 nucleotides align to TRBD1. This CDR3 has 13 residues. V was clipped by 5 bases and J by 5 bases; unmatched bases: 3. CDR1 is KGHSH and CDR2 is LQKENI in the germline V gene.

This clone showed up just once. This chain connects TRBV2 to TRBJ1-1; D gene uncertain. Trimming shortened V by 6 bases and J by 0 bases, and 11 bases separated the two germline ends. This CDR3 contains 14 residues. Per germline, CDR1 SNHLY and CDR2 FYNNEI. Here the CDR3 DNA reads TGTGCCAGCAGGGCCACGGGAGTGAACACTGAAGCTTTCTTT. Its translation: CASRATGVNTEAFF.

The chain couples TRBV3-1 (or the pseudogene TRBV3-2) to TRBJ1-4, with D possibly being TRBD1 (6 bases). The ends were cut back, 3 bases at V and 9 bases at J, with 14 bases in the middle. This CDR3 spans 14 amino acids. CDR1 LGHDT and CDR2 YNNKEL come from the germline V gene (reference sequence). CDR3 in DNA: TGTGCCAGCAGCCAGGTTGGACAGACCAAAAAACTGTTTTTT. As protein: CASSQVGQTKKLFF.

The V call is TRBV28, the J call TRBJ1-2; D remains unclear. Germline V gene data show CDR1 as MDHEN and CDR2 as SYDVKM. The CDR3 contains 12 residues. V lost 7 bases and J 1 base, leaving 7 bases between the germline ends. The CDR3 DNA reads TGTGCCAGCATGGGCAGTAACTATGGCTACACCTTC. Residues: CASMGSNYGYTF.